This T cell receptor beta chain was recorded in a study of CXCR3-negative and CXCR3-positive naive CD8 T cells. Turning to the study itself: For each library, about 1.5 +/- 0.3 million TRB reads were obtained, about 140 million in total.

The CDR3 is 16 residues long. Germline V gene sequence: CDR1 SGDLS, CDR2 YYNGEE. The TRB libraries of cDNA were built by UMI-labeled 5' RACE. TCRdb re-called the 5' RACE reads; every CDR3 protein appears as one record, without DNA. This sample's table reports 100,000 to 150,000 distinct CDR3 sequences. The V call is TRBV9, the J call TRBJ2-1; TCRdb lists TRBD2, though no DNA is available to test this call. The sample was naive CXCR3- CD8+ T cells from blood. Subset reported: CD45RO-CCR7+CD27+CD95- naive CD8+ T cells lacking CXCR3 (TNR3-). The TCR originated in a human donor in good health. Some clones in this sample may be carry-over from other donors' samples. Here the CDR3 reads CASSVVYGEFGDEQFF.